This T cell receptor beta chain was observed in a study of blood T cells in healthy people across ages. For the second PCR, which ran for about 7 to 12 cycles, a sample-barcoded 5' primer and a J-beta primer mix were used. TCRdb processed the 5' RACE reads anew with MiXCR; each CDR3 protein has one entry. The data contain around 500,000 distinct CDR3 sequences, 40% to 50% of them singletons. The CDR3 consists of 11 residues. CDR1 is SQVTM and CDR2 is ANQGSEA in the germline V gene. Only one count was recorded for this clonotype. The source of this sequence is an elderly man in good health. Material: blood. This chain links TRBV29-1 with TRBJ2-5; D tentatively reads TRBD1 or TRBD2 (5 bases each). Gene TRBJ2-7 matches the end of the DNA better, so the J call may be wrong. The chain's CDR3 is CSVGESVEQYF. CDR3 nucleotides: TGCAGCGTGGGGGAGTCGGTCGAGCAGTACTTC.